The T cell receptor (beta chain) described here comes from a study of cytomegalovirus exposure and HLA in healthy donors. PCR amplification relied on 60 Vbeta primers (plus 13 Jbeta primers). The repertoire was sequenced with immunoSEQ multiplex PCR; TCRdb's copy has only in-frame clones and lacks some. The listing records some 60,000 clones. The CDR3 totals 13 residues. J was trimmed by 7 bases and V by 5 bases; bases with no gene match: 5. Germline V gene sequence: CDR1 SGHAT, CDR2 FQNNGV. The rearrangement uses TRBV11-2 and TRBJ2-4; 7 bases align to TRBD1. Sequencing was performed on PBMCs. This clonotype was sampled from a young man in good health and CMV-seropositive. The chain's CDR3 is CASSHRGFNIQYF. DNA for the CDR3: TGTGCCAGCAGCCACAGGGGTTTCAACATTCAGTACTTC.